What follows are 31 T cell receptor beta chains derived from one specimen sequenced in a study of CD8 T cells in Susac syndrome. cDNA came from about 0.5 to 1 ug RNA primed by random hexamers. TCRdb processed the immunoSEQ multiplex PCR reads anew with MiXCR; each CDR3 protein has one entry. The sample consists of about 290,000 distinct CDR3 sequences, 65% to 90% of them appearing once. Input material: CD8+ T cells from PBMCs. The receptors originated from a human donor with multiple sclerosis.

The chain recombines TRBV3-1 with TRBJ2-3, with 7 bases that match TRBD2. The germline V gene has CDR1 LGHDT and CDR2 YNNKEL (reference sequence). This CDR3 comprises 15 residues. Trimming cost V 0 bases and J 11 bases; bases outside gene matches: 11. CDR3: CASSQEREPPGEQYF. The CDR3 region has the DNA TGTGCCAGCAGCCAAGAGCGGGAGCCCCCAGGCGAGCAGTATTTT.

V usage is TRBV27 and J usage is TRBJ2-6; D not resolved. This CDR3 spans 17 amino acids. The V end lost 2 bases, the J end lost 4 bases, and 15 bases lay between the germline ends. Germline CDR1 is MNHEY and CDR2 is SMNVEV (reference sequence). The CDR3 is CASSLGSGRVGANVLTF. DNA of the CDR3: TGTGCCAGCAGTTTAGGCTCTGGACGGGTAGGGGCCAACGTCCTGACTTTC.

This clonotype was observed once. The chain employs TRBV5-1 and TRBJ1-4; D is unclear. Germline V gives CDR1 SGHRS, CDR2 YFSETQ. With 4 bases removed from V and 4 bases from J, the gap between germline ends came to 11 bases. There are 14 residues in the CDR3. Here the CDR3 reads CASSPGHNNEKLFF. CDR3 nucleotide sequence: TGCGCCAGCAGCCCTGGTCATAATAATGAAAAACTGTTTTTT.

In nucleotides, the CDR3 is TGTGCCAGCAGCCAACGAATCGGGGTTCCGTACGAGCAGTACTTC. Translating it yields CASSQRIGVPYEQYF. V is TRBV3-1 and J is TRBJ2-7; perhaps TRBD2 as D (5 bases). The V gene lost 2 bases and the J gene lost 4 bases, with 15 bases spanning the gap. Germline CDR1 and CDR2: LGHDT and YNNKEL (reference sequence). The CDR3 extends over 15 amino acids.

This chain connects TRBV4-3 to TRBJ1-1; D is perhaps TRBD1 (5 bases). CDR1 and CDR2 from the germline V gene are LGHNA and YSLEER. The CDR3 sequence is 17 residues long. V was cut by 0 bases and J by 3 bases, with 17 bases left in between. Here the CDR3 DNA reads TGCGCCAGCAGCCAAGACGGTGGGGACGGGGGGTACACTGAAGCTTTCTTT. The encoded protein is CASSQDGGDGGYTEAFF.

This clonotype was detected once. V usage is TRBV5-1 and J usage is TRBJ2-3; D gene ambiguous. The CDR3 loop spans 13 amino acids. With 0 bases removed from V and 5 bases from J, the gap between germline ends came to 7 bases. Per germline, CDR1 SGHRS and CDR2 YFSETQ. The CDR3 region is CASSLAPGDTQYF. The CDR3 nucleotides read TGCGCCAGCAGCTTGGCCCCGGGAGATACGCAGTATTTT.

V gene TRBV6-5 combines with J gene TRBJ2-6; D may be TRBD1 (5 bases). The germline V gene encodes CDR1 MNHEY and CDR2 SVGAGI. The V and J ends lost 2 bases and 0 bases respectively, with 11 bases between them. This CDR3 region has 17 residues. The CDR3 spells CASSYGQGGSGANVLTF. The CDR3 DNA reads as TGTGCCAGCAGTTACGGGCAGGGTGGCTCTGGGGCCAACGTCCTGACTTTC.

V is TRBV4-3 and J is TRBJ2-7; D not certain. Per the germline V gene, CDR1 is LGHNA and CDR2 is YSLEER. V was trimmed by 1 base and J by 4 bases, leaving 14 bases between them. This CDR3 is 15 amino acids long. The CDR3 region is CASSQARVRMYEQYF. The CDR3 coding sequence is TGCGCCAGCAGCCAAGCTCGTGTCCGGATGTACGAGCAGTACTTC.

This chain connects TRBV2 to TRBJ2-3; D remains ambiguous. The CDR3 contains 14 residues. Germline CDR1 is SNHLY and CDR2 is FYNNEI. V was pared by 1 base and J by 0 bases, with 5 bases between. This CDR3 is CASSEGVSTDTQYF. CDR3 DNA: TGTGCCAGCAGTGAAGGAGTTAGCACAGATACGCAGTATTTT. The full variable domain, completed using reference TRBV2 and TRBJ2-3, is EPEVTQTPSHQVTQMGQEVILRCVPISNHLYFYWYRQILGQKVEFLVSFYNNEISEKSEIFDDQFSVERPDGSNFTLKIRSTKLEDSAMYFCASSEGVSTDTQYFGPGTRLTVL.

The chain joins TRBV28 to TRBJ2-7, with D perhaps TRBD1 or TRBD2 (6 bases each). V was trimmed by 6 bases and J by 1 base, leaving 22 bases between them. This CDR3 is built from 17 residues. Germline V CDR1 and CDR2: MDHEN, SYDVKM. The CDR3 sequence is CASRPEGDSGYSYEQYF. The CDR3 DNA follows: TGTGCCAGCAGACCGGAGGGGGATTCGGGGTATTCCTACGAGCAGTACTTC.

The chain is built from TRBV28 and TRBJ1-2; tentative D call: TRBD1 (5 bases). Looked up from germline, CDR1 is MDHEN and CDR2 is SYDVKM. The CDR3 totals 13 residues. V was trimmed by 5 bases and J by 3 bases, leaving 10 bases between them. CDR3 loop: CASSPGYHYGYTF. In nucleotides, the CDR3 is TGTGCCAGCAGTCCAGGGTACCACTATGGCTACACCTTC.

This chain links TRBV14 with TRBJ2-1, with 14 bases fitting TRBD2. V shed 5 bases and J 10 bases; nucleotides not matched to a gene: 22. Germline V gene sequence: CDR1 SGHDN, CDR2 FVKESK. The CDR3 contains 20 residues. The CDR3 here is CASSTPPGLAGVPPRWEQFF. The CDR3 nucleotides read TGTGCCAGCAGCACCCCCCCGGGACTAGCGGGGGTCCCCCCGCGGTGGGAGCAGTTCTTC. The variable domain in full, completed from reference TRBV14 and TRBJ2-1, reads EAGVTQFPSHSVIEKGQTVTLRCDPISGHDNLYWYRRVMGKEIKFLLHFVKESKQDESGMPNNRFLAERTGGTYSTLKVQPAELEDSGVYFCASSTPPGLAGVPPRWEQFFGPGTRLTVL.

The chain couples TRBV3-1 to TRBJ2-7; 9 nucleotides align to TRBD1. V lost 3 bases, J lost 0 bases, and 12 bases stayed unmatched. CDR3 size: 18 residues. Germline CDR1 is LGHDT and CDR2 is YNNKEL (reference sequence). CDR3 amino acids: CASSHSMGGQGSSYEQYF. In DNA form, the CDR3 reads TGTGCCAGCAGCCACTCTATGGGGGGACAGGGAAGCTCCTACGAGCAGTACTTC.

This clonotype has only one observation. This chain connects TRBV6-1 to TRBJ2-3; 7 nucleotides line up with TRBD2. The CDR3 loop spans 18 amino acids. The germline V gene has CDR1 MNHNS and CDR2 SASEGT. Unmatched junction bases numbered 20, after V lost 7 bases and J lost 4 bases. CDR3 nucleotide sequence: TGTGCCAGCAATCCATTCCCCGACTTGCGGGGGAGGGCAGATACGCAGTATTTT. Amino acid sequence: CASNPFPDLRGRADTQYF.

The table lists this clonotype with a few counts. The chain links TRBV27 to TRBJ2-7, with D perhaps matching TRBD2 (6 bases). V lost 0 bases and J 6 bases, leaving 9 bases between the germline ends. The CDR3 has 13 amino acids. Germline V CDR1 and CDR2: MNHEY, SMNVEV (reference sequence). The CDR3 loop reads CASSLSLGGEQYF. CDR3 DNA: TGTGCCAGCAGTTTATCATTGGGGGGCGAGCAGTACTTC.

The chain employs TRBV5-6 and TRBJ2-1; TRBD2 aligns across 9 bases. Germline CDR1 is SGHDT and CDR2 is YYEEEE. CDR3 length equals 15 residues. Trimming at V came to 0 bases and at J to 8 bases, leaving 6 bases not matched to a gene. CDR3 sequence reads: CASSLVSGSLYEQFF. The CDR3 bases are TGTGCCAGCAGCTTGGTTAGCGGGAGCCTTTATGAGCAGTTCTTC. The full variable domain, its missing parts supplied by reference TRBV5-6 and TRBJ2-1, is DAGVTQSPTHLIKTRGQQVTLRCSPKSGHDTVSWYQQALGQGPQFIFQYYEEEERQRGNFPDRFSGHQFPNYSSELNVNALLLGDSALYLCASSLVSGSLYEQFFGPGTRLTVL.

This clonotype was counted a few times. This chain joins TRBV10-3 and TRBJ2-7; D gene uncertain. This CDR3 spans 13 amino acids. Between the trimmed V and J ends, which lost 4 bases and 4 bases, there was a span of 11 bases. Germline values: CDR1 ENHRY, CDR2 SYGVKD. The CDR3 DNA reads TGTGCCATCAGTGTGAACAGTCCGTACGAGCAGTACTTC. Translation gives CAISVNSPYEQYF.

The V call is TRBV7-9, the J call TRBJ2-1; 8 nucleotides agree with TRBD2. The CDR3 spans 14 residues. CDR1 is SEHNR and CDR2 is FQNEAQ in the germline V gene (reference sequence). V was clipped by 0 bases and J by 5 bases; unmatched bases: 0. CDR3 nucleotide sequence: TGTGCCAGCAGCTTAGCACTAGCGGACAATGAGCAGTTCTTC. This sequence encodes CASSLALADNEQFF.

The chain couples TRBV21-1 to TRBJ1-1. TRBV21-1 is shown as a pseudogene. The CDR3 contains 16 residues. CDR3 region: CASSNLRGGRNTEAFF. CDR3 bases: TGTGCCAGCAGTAATCTCCGGGGAGGGCGGAACACTGAAGCTTTCTTT.

This chain connects TRBV11-2 to TRBJ2-7; D perhaps matches TRBD1 (6 bases). Germline V gives CDR1 SGHAT, CDR2 FQNNGV. The V and J ends lost 5 bases and 2 bases respectively, with 13 bases between them. The length of the CDR3 is 14 residues. CDR3 nucleotide sequence: TGTGCCAGCAGCCAGGGGACACGAGCCTACGAGCAGTACTTC. Translating gives CASSQGTRAYEQYF.

This rearrangement joins TRBV28 to TRBJ1-5; D gene uncertain. Germline CDR1 is MDHEN and CDR2 is SYDVKM. This CDR3 is built from 11 residues. Trimming shortened V by 5 bases and J by 7 bases, and 6 bases separated the two germline ends. The CDR3 spells CASSQEQPQHF. In nucleotides, the CDR3 is TGTGCCAGCAGTCAAGAACAGCCCCAGCATTTT. Based on the CDR3 plus reference TRBV28 and TRBJ1-5, the full variable domain is DVKVTQSSRYLVKRTGEKVFLECVQDMDHENMFWYRQDPGLGLRLIYFSYDVKMKEKGDIPEGYSVSREKKERFSLILESASTNQTSMYLCASSQEQPQHFGDGTRLSIL.

Here the CDR3 reads CASSLVAYLGYTF. The CDR3 coding sequence is TGTGCCAGCAGTTTAGTGGCCTATCTAGGCTACACCTTC. The chain has TRBV28 and TRBJ1-2; D gene ambiguous. Trimming took off 2 bases at V and 8 bases at J, with 12 bases between the two ends. The CDR3 runs to 13 residues. Germline values: CDR1 MDHEN, CDR2 SYDVKM.

The CDR3 sequence is CASSPLSGSQHF. CDR3 bases: TGTGCCAGCAGTCCGTTATCGGGTTCCCAGCATTTT. V gene TRBV27 combines with J gene TRBJ1-5; D unclear. V was shortened by 5 bases and J by 11 bases, with 13 bases between the two germline ends. Germline V gene lookup returns CDR1 MNHEY and CDR2 SMNVEV (reference sequence). The CDR3 loop spans 12 amino acids.

This sequence joins TRBV7-2 and TRBJ2-1; 16 bases map to TRBD2. Germline V gives CDR1 SGHTA, CDR2 FQGNSA. Unmatched junction bases numbered 13, after V lost 5 bases and J lost 9 bases. The CDR3 spans 18 residues. DNA of the CDR3: TGTGCCAGCAGCCTGGGACTAGCGGGAGGGCCGGTGGTTCTTGAGCAGTTCTTC. Protein: CASSLGLAGGPVVLEQFF.

In its sample, this clonotype was seen once. The rearrangement links TRBV30 to TRBJ1-2, with 7 bases that match TRBD1. The CDR3 extends over 18 amino acids. V lost 2 bases to trimming and J lost 6 bases; unmatched junction nucleotides: 21. The germline V gene has CDR1 GTSNPN and CDR2 SVGIG (reference sequence). The CDR3 spells CAWSSPHRGQPLLDGYTF. The CDR3 DNA reads TGTGCCTGGAGTTCTCCGCATCGGGGACAGCCTCTCCTAGATGGCTACACCTTC.

J is TRBJ2-7 and V is TRBV20-1; D might be TRBD1 (6 bases). The CDR3 is 14 amino acids. Germline CDR1 is DFQATT and CDR2 is SNEGSKA (reference sequence). Trimming pared 0 bases from V and 3 bases from J, leaving 12 bases between. CDR3 DNA: TGCAGTGCTAGAGATCATAGCAGGGGCTACGAGCAGTACTTC. Translated, it gives CSARDHSRGYEQYF.

The chain carries TRBV9 and TRBJ2-5, with 8 bases matching TRBD2. Germline trimming cut 3 bases from V and 1 base from J; bases unmatched to any gene: 5. Germline CDR1 and CDR2: SGDLS and YYNGEE. CDR3 size: 15 residues. The chain's CDR3 is CASSAKLAAQETQYF. CDR3 nucleotides: TGTGCCAGCAGCGCGAAACTAGCGGCCCAAGAGACCCAGTACTTC.

V gene TRBV10-1 combines with J gene TRBJ2-2, with D unresolved. CDR1 WNHNN and CDR2 SYGVQD come from the germline V gene (reference sequence). V was pared by 9 bases and J by 6 bases, with 14 bases between. The CDR3 sequence is 13 residues long. The CDR3 region has the DNA TGCGCCAGGACCCATCCCGACGCCGGGGAGCTGTTTTTT. As protein: CARTHPDAGELFF.

This chain links TRBV14 with TRBJ2-1; D perhaps matches TRBD1 (5 bases). Per germline, CDR1 SGHDN and CDR2 FVKESK. CDR3 size: 16 residues. The ends were cut back, 3 bases at V and 0 bases at J, with 12 bases in the middle. The DNA for the CDR3 is TGTGCCAGCAGCCATCACAGGAAAAGCTCCTACAATGAGCAGTTCTTC. Encoded protein: CASSHHRKSSYNEQFF.

V and J are TRBV12-3 or TRBV12-4 and TRBJ2-1; 10 nucleotides align to TRBD1. With V trimmed by 7 bases and J by 10 bases, 10 bases remained unmatched. The CDR3 length is 14 residues. CDR3 DNA: TGTGCCAGCAATAAAGACAGGGGGCTTGAGGAGCAGTTCTTC. Encoded protein: CASNKDRGLEEQFF.

This chain uses TRBV28 with TRBJ2-1; no clear D gene. This CDR3 has 14 residues. The germline gives CDR1 MDHEN, CDR2 SYDVKM. Trimming cost V 2 bases and J 5 bases, with 10 bases left between them. The CDR3 DNA is TGTGCCAGCAGTTTAATGTCCGACCACAATGAGCAGTTCTTC. This encodes CASSLMSDHNEQFF.